This entry lists 9 T cell receptor beta chains sequenced from one sample in a study of T cells in Graves' hyperthyroidism and ophthalmopathy. Amplification targeted TCR beta CDR3 regions from RNA transcripts. A set of HTBI primers served as the primers for a first-round RT-PCR of the TCR CDR3. TCRdb re-derived calls from the multiplex PCR reads in MiXCR, one entry per CDR3 protein. The data show around 540,000 distinct CDR3 sequences, with 35% to 55% seen just once and roughly 8.2% held by the top ten. Sequenced: peripheral blood or thyroid tissue (not recorded which). All receptors come from a woman aged 18-29 years with Graves' hyperthyroidism.

This rearrangement joins TRBV3-1 to TRBJ1-2, with D perhaps TRBD1 (5 bases). The CDR3 is 16 residues long. Germline-derived CDR1 and CDR2 are LGHDT and YNNKEL (reference sequence). V lost 1 base and J lost 8, with 20 bases in between. DNA of the CDR3: TGTGCCAGCAGCCAAGGAGGGGCAGGAACTTTGGAAGGCTACACCTTC. Amino acid sequence: CASSQGGAGTLEGYTF. The full variable domain, its missing parts supplied by reference TRBV3-1 and TRBJ1-2, is DTAVSQTPKYLVTQMGNDKSIKCEQNLGHDTMYWYKQDSKKFLKIMFSYNNKELIINETVPNRFSPKSPDKAHLNLHINSLELGDSAVYFCASSQGGAGTLEGYTFGSGTRLTVV.

The gene calls are TRBV10-3 and TRBJ2-7, with 16 bases fitting TRBD2. Germline CDR1 ENHRY, CDR2 SYGVKD. The junction had 0 bases not matched to a gene; V was cut back by 2 bases and J by 2 bases. CDR3 length: 16 amino acids. This chain's CDR3 is CAISEGTSGRAYEQYF. The CDR3 bases are TGTGCCATCAGTGAGGGGACTAGCGGGAGGGCCTACGAGCAGTACTTC.

Ten or more counts support this clonotype. An end of the junction does not agree with germline; a read error may underlie this. The chain uses TRBV10-3 and TRBJ1-6; D is unresolved. The length of the CDR3 is 13 residues. The germline V gene encodes CDR1 ENHRY and CDR2 SYGVKD. The CDR3 here is CASSYSRNSPLHF. In DNA, the CDR3 is TGTGCCAGCAGTTACTCAAGGAATTCACCCCTCCACTTT.

Here the CDR3 reads CASSEGQGLWARNSPLHF. CDR3 sequence (DNA): TGCGCCAGCAGCGAAGGACAGGGGCTATGGGCACGGAATTCACCCCTCCACTTT. V and J are TRBV5-1 and TRBJ1-6; 9 bases are a match to TRBD1. The germline CDR1 and CDR2 sequences are SGHRS and YFSETQ. After removal of 4 bases from V and 7 bases from J, the junction contained 15 bases not matched to a gene. CDR3 length: 18 amino acids. The complete variable domain, with remaining parts taken from reference TRBV5-1 and TRBJ1-6, reads KAGVTQTPRYLIKTRGQQVTLSCSPISGHRSVSWYQQTPGQGLQFLFEYFSETQRNKGNFPGRFSGRQFSNSRSEMNVSTLELGDSALYLCASSEGQGLWARNSPLHFGNGTRLTVT.

V gene TRBV6-6 combines with J gene TRBJ2-7; the match to TRBD1 covers 9 bases. The CDR3 totals 13 residues. Looked up from germline, CDR1 is MNHNY and CDR2 is SVGAGI (reference sequence). V dropped 5 bases and J dropped 1; count of bases not matched to a gene: 0. CDR3 sequence reads: CASSGTGSYEQYF. DNA for the CDR3: TGTGCCAGCAGTGGGACAGGGTCCTACGAGCAGTACTTC.

This clonotype was observed many times. The CDR3 DNA reads as TGTGCCAGCAGCCCGTACAGGGAACGGGGCTATGGCTACACCTTC. Its protein product is CASSPYRERGYGYTF. The chain is built from TRBV7-8 and TRBJ1-2, with D perhaps TRBD1 (6 bases). V was trimmed by 5 bases and J by 4 bases, leaving 17 bases between them. The V gene's germline CDR1 is SGHVS and CDR2 FQNEAQ. The CDR3 length is 15 residues.

V and J are TRBV25-1 and TRBJ2-7; D uncertain. CDR3 size: 15 residues. Trimming shortened V by 2 bases and J by 4 bases, and 15 bases separated the two germline ends. Germline CDR1 MGHDK, CDR2 SYGVNS. CDR3 bases: TGTGCCAGCAGTGAAGCGTACGGAGAAACTTACGAGCAGTACTTC. This codes for CASSEAYGETYEQYF.

This clonotype was recorded a few times. The J gene is TRBJ1-5, the V gene TRBV7-2, with a possible D match to TRBD1 (5 bases). The CDR3 consists of 15 residues. Germline CDR1 is SGHTA and CDR2 is FQGNSA. V was trimmed by 1 base and J by 2 bases, leaving 9 bases between them. CDR3 DNA: TGTGCCAGCAGCTTAGGGTCGACAGGCAATCAGCCCCAGCATTTT. Encoded protein: CASSLGSTGNQPQHF.

This clonotype was found a few times. V usage is TRBV5-1 and J usage is TRBJ1-1, with D unresolved. The CDR3 extends over 14 amino acids. The V gene lost 9 bases and the J gene lost 1 base, with 16 bases spanning the gap. Germline V gives CDR1 SGHRS, CDR2 YFSETQ. The CDR3 is CATRGVLKNTEAFF. DNA of the CDR3: TGCGCCACCCGCGGGGTCCTTAAGAACACTGAAGCTTTCTTT.